This T cell receptor beta chain was retrieved from a study of early T cells in non-severe SARS-CoV-2 infection. On the study more broadly: RNA in bulk from unsorted whole blood was sequenced, and chains were unpaired.

Study results and limitations: Matching results from VDJdb favored anti-spike CD8 responses, leaving private and CD4 specificities undetected.

This clonotype has more than one count but fewer than ten. The antigen is undetermined. Unique molecular identifiers were added to individual cDNA molecules. TCRdb itself ran the 5' RACE reads through MiXCR, one entry per CDR3 protein. The sample records over 60,000 distinct CDR3 sequences, 9.5% to 15% being singletons. CDR1 and CDR2 (germline): SGHAT, FQNNGV. V trimming: 5 bases; J trimming: 0 bases; junction bases outside the gene matches: 9. There are 18 residues in the CDR3. The source was whole blood, collected at baseline. This TCR was sampled from an adult who was a healthcare worker with PCR-confirmed SARS-CoV-2 infection or an uninfected control (not recorded which). The chain joins TRBV11-2 to TRBJ2-6, with 8 bases that match TRBD1. The CDR3 is CASSLGQGSYSGANVLTF. For the CDR3, the DNA is TGTGCCAGCAGCCTCGGACAGGGATCCTACTCTGGGGCCAACGTCCTGACTTTC. Full variable domain (remainder filled in from reference TRBV11-2 and TRBJ2-6): EAGVAQSPRYKIIEKRQSVAFWCNPISGHATLYWYQQILGQGPKLLIQFQNNGVVDDSQLPKDRFSAERLKGVDSTLKIQPAKLEDSAVYLCASSLGQGSYSGANVLTFGAGSRLTVL.